Shown below are 3 T cell receptor beta chains from a single sample sequenced in a study of blood T cell repertoires in COVID-19. Clones were sequenced by immunoSEQ multiplex PCR, and TCRdb holds only the in-frame ones, with some missing. The profile shows 200,000 to 250,000 clones, 70% to 90% of them singletons. The sample taken for sequencing was PBMCs or T cells enriched from blood (not recorded which). The receptors originated from a man between 25 and 39 years old who had recovered from COVID-19.

The J gene is TRBJ2-7, the V gene TRBV7-9; 12 bases line up with TRBD2. The CDR3 totals 15 residues. CDR1 SEHNR and CDR2 FQNEAQ come from the germline V gene (reference sequence). With 1 base clipped from V and 2 bases from J, the junction kept 0 bases outside the gene matches. In nucleotides, the CDR3 is TGTGCCAGCAGCTTAGGGACTAGCGGGACCTACGAGCAGTACTTC. It codes for CASSLGTSGTYEQYF. Combining the CDR3 with reference TRBV7-9 and TRBJ2-7 gives the whole variable domain DTGVSQNPRHKITKRGQNVTFRCDPISEHNRLYWYRQTLGQGPEFLTYFQNEAQLEKSRLLSDRFSAERPKGSFSTLEIQRTEQGDSAMYLCASSLGTSGTYEQYFGPGTRLTVT.

The gene calls are TRBV11-2 and TRBJ2-7; D possibly corresponds to TRBD1 (5 bases). V was pared by 4 bases and J by 1 base, with 20 bases between. The CDR3 consists of 17 residues. CDR1 and CDR2 from the germline V gene are SGHAT and FQNNGV. Written as DNA, the CDR3 is TGTGCCAGCAGCTCAAAGTGGGGTCTAGGGGTTTCCTACGAGCAGTACTTC. Translation: CASSSKWGLGVSYEQYF.

This clone was counted once. This chain joins TRBV6-5 and TRBJ2-7; D is uncertain. V dropped 0 bases and J dropped 0 bases, with 6 bases sitting between them. The germline V gene encodes CDR1 MNHEY and CDR2 SVGAGI. The CDR3 length is 14 residues. The CDR3: CASSYSPSSYEQYF. CDR3 nucleotides: TGTGCCAGCAGTTACTCTCCCTCCTCCTACGAGCAGTACTTC.